Shown below are 9 T cell receptor beta chains from a single sample sequenced in a study of blood T cell repertoires in COVID-19. Assay used: immunoSEQ multiplex PCR; TCRdb lists only in-frame clones, some missing. The profile covers 140,000 or so clones, with roughly 79% appearing a single time and more than 6.5% taken by the ten largest. Sequenced: peripheral blood. The source is a human donor in a cohort sampled during active COVID-19.

The rearrangement links TRBV7-8 to TRBJ1-5; perhaps TRBD1 as D (6 bases). V lost 1 base and J 5 bases, leaving 12 bases between the germline ends. This CDR3 spans 15 amino acids. CDR1 and CDR2 (germline): SGHVS, FQNEAQ. CDR3 region: CASSLVRGGDQPQHF. In DNA form, the CDR3 reads TGTGCCAGCAGCTTAGTACGAGGGGGGGATCAGCCCCAGCATTTT.

This rearrangement joins TRBV28 to TRBJ2-7; TRBD1 matches 9 bases. V lost 3 bases to trimming and J lost 2 bases; unmatched junction nucleotides: 5. The germline CDR1 and CDR2 sequences are MDHEN and SYDVKM. This CDR3 spans 15 amino acids. This CDR3 is CASSFLGTGPYEQYF. CDR3 DNA sequence: TGTGCCAGCAGTTTTCTCGGGACAGGGCCCTACGAGCAGTACTTC.

This clone was counted a single time. The chain recombines TRBV7-9 with TRBJ2-7, with 8 bases that match TRBD2. V shed 5 bases, J shed 7 bases, and the junction held 4 bases outside the gene matches. Germline values: CDR1 SEHNR, CDR2 FQNEAQ (reference sequence). The length of the CDR3 is 12 residues. DNA for the CDR3: TGTGCCAGCAGCAGATTAGCGGGGGAGCAGTACTTC. It is translated as CASSRLAGEQYF.

The V call is TRBV7-2, the J call TRBJ2-7; 7 bases line up with TRBD2. This CDR3 is built from 15 residues. The V segment lost 1 base and the J segment 7 bases; nucleotides outside the gene matches: 10. CDR1 is SGHTA and CDR2 is FQGNSA in the germline V gene. The CDR3 nucleotides are TGTGCCAGCAGCTTAGTTGGGACTACAAAGGTTGAGCAGTACTTC. Its translation: CASSLVGTTKVEQYF.

This clone showed up just once. The CDR3 loop is CASSEVYRGQLNSPLHF. The CDR3 bases are TGTGCCAGCAGTGAAGTCTACAGGGGGCAGCTTAATTCACCCCTCCACTTT. The chain uses TRBV6-1 and TRBJ1-6; 9 bases align to TRBD1. The CDR3 has 17 amino acids. Germline CDR1 and CDR2: MNHNS and SASEGT. V dropped 1 base and J dropped 6; count of bases not matched to a gene: 7.

CDR3 nucleotides: TGTGCCAGCAGTTCCAGCGAGCGGGAGGTGGTTGAGCAGTTCTTC. It encodes CASSSSEREVVEQFF. This rearrangement joins TRBV28 to TRBJ2-1, with TRBD2 matching over 9 bases. Germline values: CDR1 MDHEN, CDR2 SYDVKM. The length of the CDR3 is 15 residues. V was pared by 4 bases and J by 9 bases, with 10 bases of the junction left unmatched.

J is TRBJ2-5 and V is TRBV7-2; 7 nucleotides line up with TRBD2. CDR3 length equals 14 residues. The germline V gene has CDR1 SGHTA and CDR2 FQGNSA. V gave up 4 bases and J gave up 5 bases; unmatched junction bases: 7. As DNA, the CDR3 is TGTGCCAGCAGCTGGGGAGGGCAAGGGGAGACCCAGTACTTC. Protein sequence: CASSWGGQGETQYF.

The genes are TRBV28 and TRBJ2-5, with 15 bases matching TRBD2. Germline-derived CDR1 and CDR2 are MDHEN and SYDVKM. V was clipped by 2 bases and J by 5 bases; unmatched bases: 12. This CDR3 is 19 amino acids long. The CDR3 region is CASSLGLAGGLLGGETQYF. The CDR3 DNA is TGTGCCAGCAGTTTAGGACTAGCGGGAGGGCTTTTAGGAGGGGAGACCCAGTACTTC.

The rearrangement links TRBV4-1 to TRBJ2-3; 11 nucleotides align to TRBD2. Germline lookup yields CDR1 MGHRA and CDR2 YSYEKL. CDR3 length: 17 residues. Trimming removed 4 bases from V and 1 base from J; junction bases left unmatched: 7. The CDR3 loop reads CASSLTNSGRGTDTQYF. The CDR3 coding sequence is TGCGCCAGCAGCCTTACTAATAGCGGGAGGGGCACAGATACGCAGTATTTT.